The clone carrying this T cell receptor beta chain showed up many times. The antigen remains undetermined. TCRdb reprocessed the 5' RACE reads with MiXCR, giving one entry per CDR3 protein. The profile shows about 13,000 distinct CDR3 sequences, roughly a quarter of them singletons. The V gene's germline CDR1 is SNHLY and CDR2 FYNNEI. CDR3 size: 15 residues. With 3 bases removed from V and 2 bases from J, the gap between germline ends came to 14 bases. Study findings and constraints: The larger cohort examined one V-J beta rearrangement, not whole repertoires. Tumor memory CD4+ T cell TCR gene usage was found to cluster with blood and lymph node memory CD4+ cells and with lymph node naive CD4+ cells. Tumor-infiltrating Treg TCR alpha and beta sequences overlapped most with tumor naive CD4+ T cells, then blood naive.

The sample taken for sequencing was naive CD4+ T cells sorted from blood. Regarding subset: naive CD4+ T cells, CD4+CD45RA+CD25-. This clonotype was obtained from a female donor with breast cancer. The V call is TRBV2, the J call TRBJ2-7; the D gene could be TRBD1 or TRBD2 (5 bases each). In DNA, the CDR3 is TGTGCCAGCAGTGAGGGACCAAGCGTGGCCTACGAGCAGTACTTC. It is translated as CASSEGPSVAYEQYF.